This T cell receptor beta chain originates from a study of shared clonotypes between healthy human individuals. In the study overall: Used for every donor were three CD4 naive, three CD4 memory, two CD8 naive and one CD8 memory plate. Study-wide points: Genetic and exposure-history diversity was limited by the few donors. The study sampled only blood, and tissue repertoires likely differ.

The donors, all of them Caucasian adults, lived in Nashville, Tennessee. This clone was detected a few times. Its cognate antigen is unknown. The CDR3 has 14 residues. Germline V lookup: CDR1 MGHRA, CDR2 YSYEKL. After removal of 5 bases from V and 1 base from J, the junction contained 2 bases not matched to a gene. Profiled with immunoSEQ multiplex PCR; TCRdb holds only in-frame clones, not every one. The sample carries 900,000 to 1,200,000 clones, roughly 74% recorded once. The sequencing sample was made of memory CD4+ T cells from PBMCs. As for subset: CD45RA-negative fraction. This chain connects TRBV4-1 to TRBJ2-1, with 7 positions matching TRBD2. This sequence originates from a young man in good health. Some clones in this sample may be carry-over from other donors' samples. This chain's CDR3 is CASSSGGSYNEQFF. CDR3 bases: TGCGCCAGCAGCTCCGGGGGGTCCTACAATGAGCAGTTCTTC.